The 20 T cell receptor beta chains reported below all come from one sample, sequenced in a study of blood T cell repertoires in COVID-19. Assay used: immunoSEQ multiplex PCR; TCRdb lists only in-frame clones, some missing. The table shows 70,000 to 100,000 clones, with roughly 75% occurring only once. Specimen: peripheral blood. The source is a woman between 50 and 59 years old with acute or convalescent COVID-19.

CDR3 nucleotides: TGCGCCAGCAGCCAAGGGACTAGCGGGGGGCCATTATACAATGAGCAGTTCTTC. Protein sequence: CASSQGTSGGPLYNEQFF. J is TRBJ2-1 and V is TRBV4-1; 14 bases map to TRBD2. The CDR3 is 18 amino acids. J gave up 4 bases and V 1 base, and 6 bases lay outside the gene matches. Looked up from germline, CDR1 is MGHRA and CDR2 is YSYEKL.

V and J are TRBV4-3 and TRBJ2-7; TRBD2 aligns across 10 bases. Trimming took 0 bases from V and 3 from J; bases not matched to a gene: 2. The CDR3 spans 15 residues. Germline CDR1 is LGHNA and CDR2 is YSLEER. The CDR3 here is CASSQDSGGNYEQYF. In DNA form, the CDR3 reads TGCGCCAGCAGCCAAGATAGCGGGGGGAACTACGAGCAGTACTTC.

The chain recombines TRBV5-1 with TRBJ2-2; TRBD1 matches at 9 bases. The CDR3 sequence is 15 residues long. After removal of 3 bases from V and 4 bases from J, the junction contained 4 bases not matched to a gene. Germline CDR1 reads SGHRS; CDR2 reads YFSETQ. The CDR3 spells CASSWTGASTGELFF. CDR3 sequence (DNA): TGCGCCAGCAGCTGGACAGGGGCGAGCACCGGGGAGCTGTTTTTT.

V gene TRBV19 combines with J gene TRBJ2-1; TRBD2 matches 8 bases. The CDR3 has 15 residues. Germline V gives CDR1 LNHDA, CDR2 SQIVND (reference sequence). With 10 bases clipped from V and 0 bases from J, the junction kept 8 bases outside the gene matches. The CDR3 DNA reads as TGTGCCACCGGGGGGGGCAGGGACTCCTACAATGAGCAGTTCTTC. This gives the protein CATGGGRDSYNEQFF.

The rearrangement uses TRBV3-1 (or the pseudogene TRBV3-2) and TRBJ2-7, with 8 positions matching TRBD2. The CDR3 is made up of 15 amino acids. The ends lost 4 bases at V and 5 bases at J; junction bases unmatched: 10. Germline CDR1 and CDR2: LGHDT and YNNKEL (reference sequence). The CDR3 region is CASSPAPGLVNEQYF. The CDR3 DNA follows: TGTGCCAGCAGCCCCGCCCCGGGACTAGTCAACGAGCAGTACTTC.

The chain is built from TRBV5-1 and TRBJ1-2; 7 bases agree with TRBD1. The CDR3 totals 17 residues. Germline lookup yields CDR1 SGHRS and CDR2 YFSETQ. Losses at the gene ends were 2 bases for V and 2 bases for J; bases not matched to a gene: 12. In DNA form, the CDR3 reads TGCGCCAGCAGCTTAGAATCCAGGGGGGCGTCCAACTATGGCTACACCTTC. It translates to CASSLESRGASNYGYTF.

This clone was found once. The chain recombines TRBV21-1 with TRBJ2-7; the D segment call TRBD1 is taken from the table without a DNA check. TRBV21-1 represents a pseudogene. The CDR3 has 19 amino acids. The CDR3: CASSKNPGTGALSSYEQYF. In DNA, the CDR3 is TGTGCCAGCAGCAAAAATCCCGGGACAGGGGCCCTGAGCTCCTACGAGCAGTACTTC.

The CDR3 nucleotides read TGTGCCAGCAGACCACAGGGGGAATATGGCTACACCTTC. It codes for CASRPQGEYGYTF. The V gene is TRBV27, the J gene TRBJ1-2; TRBD1 aligns across 8 bases. V shed 6 bases and J 5 bases; nucleotides not matched to a gene: 5. Germline lookup yields CDR1 MNHEY and CDR2 SMNVEV (reference sequence). The CDR3 extends over 13 amino acids.

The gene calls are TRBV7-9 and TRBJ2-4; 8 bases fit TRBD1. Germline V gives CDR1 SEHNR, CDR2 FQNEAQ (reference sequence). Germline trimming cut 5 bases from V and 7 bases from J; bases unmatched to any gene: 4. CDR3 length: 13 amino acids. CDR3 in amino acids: CASSTSGGNIQYF. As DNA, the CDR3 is TGTGCCAGCAGCACTTCAGGGGGCAACATTCAGTACTTC.

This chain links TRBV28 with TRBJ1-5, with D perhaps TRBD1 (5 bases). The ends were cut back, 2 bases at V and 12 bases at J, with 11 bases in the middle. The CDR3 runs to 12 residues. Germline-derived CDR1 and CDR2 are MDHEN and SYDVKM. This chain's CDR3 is CASSLPGFIQHF. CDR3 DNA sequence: TGTGCCAGCAGTTTACCAGGGTTCATCCAGCATTTT.

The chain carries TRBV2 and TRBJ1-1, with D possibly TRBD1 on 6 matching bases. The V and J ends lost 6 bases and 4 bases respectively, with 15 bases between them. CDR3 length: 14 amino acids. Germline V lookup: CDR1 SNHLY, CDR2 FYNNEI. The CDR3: CASRYEAGATEAFF. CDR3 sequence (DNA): TGTGCCAGCAGGTACGAAGCAGGGGCCACTGAAGCTTTCTTT.

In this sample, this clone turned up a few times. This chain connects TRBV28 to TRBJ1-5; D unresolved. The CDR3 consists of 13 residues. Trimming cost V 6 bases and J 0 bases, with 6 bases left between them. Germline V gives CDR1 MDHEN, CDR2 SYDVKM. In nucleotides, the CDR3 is TGTGCCAGCAGGGACTATAGCAATCAGCCCCAGCATTTT. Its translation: CASRDYSNQPQHF.

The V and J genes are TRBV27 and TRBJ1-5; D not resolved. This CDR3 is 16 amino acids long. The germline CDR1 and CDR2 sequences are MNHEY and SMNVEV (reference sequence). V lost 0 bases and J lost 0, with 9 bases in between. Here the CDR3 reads CASSLSSTVSNQPQHF. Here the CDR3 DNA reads TGTGCCAGCAGTTTATCGAGTACGGTTAGCAATCAGCCCCAGCATTTT.

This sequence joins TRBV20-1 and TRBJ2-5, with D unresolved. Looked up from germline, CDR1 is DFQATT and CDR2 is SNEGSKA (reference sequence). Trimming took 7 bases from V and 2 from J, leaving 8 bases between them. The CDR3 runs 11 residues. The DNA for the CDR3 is TGCAGTGTTCAGGATCAAGAGACCCAGTACTTC. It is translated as CSVQDQETQYF.

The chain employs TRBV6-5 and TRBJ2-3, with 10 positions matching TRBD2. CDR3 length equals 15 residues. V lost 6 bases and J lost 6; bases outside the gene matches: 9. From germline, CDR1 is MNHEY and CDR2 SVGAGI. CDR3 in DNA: TGTGCCAGCAGCGAGCGGGGGGGCGATGTGGATACGCAGTATTTT. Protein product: CASSERGGDVDTQYF.

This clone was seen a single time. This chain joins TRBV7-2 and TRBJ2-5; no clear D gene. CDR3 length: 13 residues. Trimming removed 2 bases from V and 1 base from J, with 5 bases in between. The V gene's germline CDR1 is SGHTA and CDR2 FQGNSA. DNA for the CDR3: TGTGCCAGCAGCTTACAGTTCCAAGAGACCCAGTACTTC. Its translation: CASSLQFQETQYF.

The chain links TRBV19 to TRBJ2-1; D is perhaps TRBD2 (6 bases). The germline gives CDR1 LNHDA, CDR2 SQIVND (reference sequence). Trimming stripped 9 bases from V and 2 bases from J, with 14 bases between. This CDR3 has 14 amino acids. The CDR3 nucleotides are TGTGCCAGGTCGCGGGACCGGCCCTACAATGAGCAGTTCTTC. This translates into CARSRDRPYNEQFF.

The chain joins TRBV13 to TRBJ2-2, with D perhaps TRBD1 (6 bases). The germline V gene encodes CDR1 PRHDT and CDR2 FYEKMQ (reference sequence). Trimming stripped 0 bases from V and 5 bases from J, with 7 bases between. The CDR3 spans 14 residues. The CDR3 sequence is CASSLGGATGELFF. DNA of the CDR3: TGTGCCAGCAGCTTAGGGGGGGCTACCGGGGAGCTGTTTTTT. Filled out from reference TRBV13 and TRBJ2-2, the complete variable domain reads AAGVIQSPRHLIKEKRETATLKCYPIPRHDTVYWYQQGPGQDPQFLISFYEKMQSDKGSIPDRFSAQQFSDYHSELNMSSLELGDSALYFCASSLGGATGELFFGEGSRLTVL.

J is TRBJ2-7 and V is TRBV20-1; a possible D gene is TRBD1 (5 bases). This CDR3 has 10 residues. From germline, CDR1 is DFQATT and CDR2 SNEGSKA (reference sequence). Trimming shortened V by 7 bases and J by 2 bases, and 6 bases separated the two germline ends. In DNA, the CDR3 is TGCAGTGTGGGGCCCTACGAGCAGTACTTC. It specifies CSVGPYEQYF.

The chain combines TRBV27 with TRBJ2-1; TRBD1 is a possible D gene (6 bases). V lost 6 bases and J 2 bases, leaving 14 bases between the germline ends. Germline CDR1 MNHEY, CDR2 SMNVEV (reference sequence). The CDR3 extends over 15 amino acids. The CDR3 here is CASSLGQPPYNEQFF. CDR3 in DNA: TGTGCCAGCAGCTTAGGACAGCCCCCCTACAATGAGCAGTTCTTC.